Below, 17 T cell receptor beta chains from the same sample are listed, as sequenced in a study of T cell responses to AZD1222 COVID-19 vaccine. Libraries were prepared by immunoSEQ multiplex PCR; TCRdb keeps only in-frame clonotypes and omits some of them. The sample shows about 160,000 clones, approximately 94% of them seen only once. The sample here was peripheral blood, taken 28 days after the second AZD1222 dose. The receptors stem from an adult who received the AZD1222 COVID-19 vaccine.

The chain has TRBV30 and TRBJ1-3; no clear D gene. Trimming took off 2 bases at V and 7 bases at J, with 12 bases between the two ends. This CDR3 region has 13 residues. CDR1 is GTSNPN and CDR2 is SVGIG in the germline V gene (reference sequence). CDR3 bases: TGTGCCTGGAGTAATGACTGGAGGAACACCATATATTTT. Its protein is CAWSNDWRNTIYF.

This chain joins TRBV9 and TRBJ2-3; D not certain. The CDR3 length is 14 residues. V shed 1 base and J shed 2 bases, with 8 bases lying between them. The V gene's germline CDR1 is SGDLS and CDR2 YYNGEE. The CDR3 DNA reads as TGTGCCAGCAGCGTACCCCCTACCACAGATACGCAGTATTTT. Residues: CASSVPPTTDTQYF.

The chain uses TRBV6-6 and TRBJ1-3, with D unclear. Germline CDR1 is MNHNY and CDR2 is SVGAGI (reference sequence). V lost 8 bases and J 4 bases, leaving 12 bases between the germline ends. CDR3 length: 13 amino acids. CDR3 sequence (DNA): TGTGCCAGCGGCGAAACCGGCGGAAACACCATATATTTT. Amino acids: CASGETGGNTIYF.

This clone was counted a few times. The chain recombines TRBV18 with TRBJ2-3; 8 bases align to TRBD2. Trimming took 6 bases from V and 3 from J; bases not matched to a gene: 8. The CDR3 length is 15 residues. Germline CDR1 and CDR2: KGHSH and LQKENI. CDR3 in amino acids: CASSSGTRGTDTQYF. The CDR3 region has the DNA TGTGCCAGCTCGTCCGGGACTAGAGGGACAGATACGCAGTATTTT. The full variable domain, with the rest looked up from reference TRBV18 and TRBJ2-3, is NAGVMQNPRHLVRRRGQEARLRCSPMKGHSHVYWYRQLPEEGLKFMVYLQKENIIDESGMPKERFSAEFPKEGPSILRIQQVVRGDSAAYFCASSSGTRGTDTQYFGPGTRLTVL.

The J gene is TRBJ2-3, the V gene TRBV29-1, with 13 bases matching TRBD2. CDR1 is SQVTM and CDR2 is ANQGSEA in the germline V gene. This CDR3 is built from 16 residues. The V segment lost 7 bases and the J segment 5 bases; nucleotides outside the gene matches: 12. CDR3 in DNA: TGCAGCGCAAGACCACTAGCGGGAGGGGTCGGAGATACGCAGTATTTT. Amino acid sequence: CSARPLAGGVGDTQYF.

This chain links TRBV9 with TRBJ2-1; D gene uncertain. This CDR3 region has 15 residues. The germline gives CDR1 SGDLS, CDR2 YYNGEE. V was clipped by 3 bases and J by 0 bases, with 10 bases between them. CDR3 in amino acids: CASSEKASSYNEQFF. The CDR3 DNA reads as TGTGCCAGCAGCGAGAAGGCGAGCTCCTACAATGAGCAGTTCTTC.

The chain combines TRBV13 with TRBJ2-4, with D uncertain. V shed 10 bases and J shed 10 bases, with 23 bases lying between them. CDR3 length: 14 residues. Germline CDR1 is PRHDT and CDR2 is FYEKMQ (reference sequence). This CDR3 is CATTRSYRPQIQYF. The CDR3 coding sequence is TGTGCCACAACGCGATCTTACCGACCCCAGATTCAGTACTTC.

The CDR3 spells CASRLQGTGNTIYF. CDR3 coding DNA: TGTGCCAGCAGACTACAGGGTACTGGAAACACCATATATTTT. This chain links TRBV28 with TRBJ1-3, with D maybe TRBD1 (6 bases). Trimming pared 6 bases from V and 2 bases from J, leaving 11 bases between. The V gene's germline CDR1 is MDHEN and CDR2 SYDVKM. The CDR3 contains 14 residues.

The chain joins TRBV4-2 to TRBJ2-7; maybe TRBD1 (5 bases). V gave up 0 bases and J gave up 1 base, with 10 bases separating them. The V gene's germline CDR1 is LGHNA and CDR2 YNFKEQ. The CDR3 totals 15 residues. In DNA form, the CDR3 reads TGTGCCAGCAGCCAAGAAACGACAGTTTCCTACGAGCAGTACTTC. Protein: CASSQETTVSYEQYF.

The genes are TRBV7-2 and TRBJ2-5; D uncertain. The CDR3 runs to 15 residues. Germline CDR1 SGHTA, CDR2 FQGNSA. Trimming stripped 1 base from V and 0 bases from J, with 9 bases between. Here the CDR3 DNA reads TGTGCCAGCAGCTTAGTTCTTTGGTACCAAGAGACCCAGTACTTC. Translating it yields CASSLVLWYQETQYF.

This clone was counted a single time. This chain joins TRBV11-2 and TRBJ1-1, with a possible D match to TRBD1 (5 bases). From germline, CDR1 is SGHAT and CDR2 FQNNGV. The CDR3 has 17 amino acids. V dropped 4 bases and J dropped 2 bases, with 20 bases sitting between them. CDR3 sequence (DNA): TGTGCCAGCAGCTCCAGGGCTGGCGCAGCTACTAACACTGAAGCTTTCTTT. Translating gives CASSSRAGAATNTEAFF.

The chain employs TRBV10-3 and TRBJ1-5; D is unclear. The CDR3 runs to 12 residues. Trimming cost V 10 bases and J 0 bases, with 7 bases left between them. CDR1 ENHRY and CDR2 SYGVKD come from the germline V gene. CDR3 residues: CATRDSNQPQHF. CDR3 in DNA: TGTGCCACTAGGGATAGCAATCAGCCCCAGCATTTT.

The chain recombines TRBV27 with TRBJ2-7; D ambiguous. CDR1 and CDR2 (germline): MNHEY, SMNVEV (reference sequence). V was trimmed by 5 bases and J by 0 bases, leaving 8 bases between them. The CDR3 spans 13 residues. This CDR3 reads CASSPHGSYEQYF. CDR3 DNA sequence: TGTGCCAGCAGTCCCCACGGCTCCTACGAGCAGTACTTC.

This chain connects TRBV29-1 to TRBJ1-1, with D maybe TRBD1 (6 bases). This CDR3 region has 14 residues. V shed 5 bases and J shed 0 bases, with 13 bases lying between them. Germline loops: CDR1 SQVTM, CDR2 ANQGSEA. The CDR3 spells CSVHGQPMNTEAFF. The DNA for the CDR3 is TGCAGCGTTCACGGACAGCCCATGAACACTGAAGCTTTCTTT. The variable domain in full, completed from reference TRBV29-1 and TRBJ1-1, reads SAVISQKPSRDICQRGTSLTIQCQVDSQVTMMFWYRQQPGQSLTLIATANQGSEATYESGFVIDKFPISRPNLTFSTLTVSNMSPEDSSIYLCSVHGQPMNTEAFFGQGTRLTVV.

This clone was seen more than once but under ten times. The V call is TRBV7-8, the J call TRBJ1-5, with 7 bases matching TRBD1. Losses at the gene ends were 5 bases for V and 7 bases for J; bases not matched to a gene: 8. This CDR3 contains 14 residues. From germline, CDR1 is SGHVS and CDR2 FQNEAQ. The CDR3 loop is CASSLDRVNQPQHF. The CDR3 coding sequence is TGTGCCAGCAGCCTCGACAGGGTAAACCAGCCCCAGCATTTT.

This clone has only one observation. V gene TRBV6-2 or TRBV6-3 combines with J gene TRBJ2-7; TRBD2 might be the D (5 bases). The CDR3 sequence is 14 residues long. V gave up 6 bases and J gave up 0 bases, with 12 bases separating them. Germline values: CDR1 MNHEY, CDR2 SVGEGT. In DNA form, the CDR3 reads TGTGCCAGCAGCCCCGCGGGTAGCTCCTACGAGCAGTACTTC. Translating it yields CASSPAGSSYEQYF.

The chain couples TRBV7-9 to TRBJ2-7, with D possibly TRBD2 on 5 matching bases. V shed 3 bases and J shed 2 bases, with 11 bases lying between them. Germline CDR1 is SEHNR and CDR2 is FQNEAQ (reference sequence). The CDR3 consists of 14 residues. The CDR3 is CASSFGEPAYEQYF. CDR3 nucleotide sequence: TGTGCCAGCAGCTTTGGGGAGCCTGCCTACGAGCAGTACTTC.